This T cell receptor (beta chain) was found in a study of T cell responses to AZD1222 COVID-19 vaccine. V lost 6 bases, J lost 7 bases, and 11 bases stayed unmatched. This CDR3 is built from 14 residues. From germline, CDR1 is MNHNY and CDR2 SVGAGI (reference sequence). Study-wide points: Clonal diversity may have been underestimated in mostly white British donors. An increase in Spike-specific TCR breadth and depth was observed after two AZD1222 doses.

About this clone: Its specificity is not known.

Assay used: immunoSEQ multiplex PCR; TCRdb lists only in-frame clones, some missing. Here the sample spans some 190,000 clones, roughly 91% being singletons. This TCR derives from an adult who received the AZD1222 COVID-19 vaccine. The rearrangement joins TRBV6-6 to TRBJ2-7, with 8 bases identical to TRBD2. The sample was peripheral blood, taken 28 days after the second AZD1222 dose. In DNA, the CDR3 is TGTGCCAGCAGCCGTAGCGGGGCTGGGGGGGAGCAGTACTTC. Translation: CASSRSGAGGEQYF.